The 27 T cell receptor beta chains in this list originate from one sample, sequenced in a study of lymphopenia after photon versus proton radiotherapy (dated by TCRdb to between 2018 and 2020). Library preparation used the immunoSEQ multiplex PCR assay. TCRdb's version of the immuneACCESS table is confined to in-frame rearrangements and falls short of the full clone set. An unresolved V gene accounts for under half of the shortfall where checked; the remainder is of unknown origin. For this sample there are approximately 29,000 clones; 84% appear just once. The ten biggest clones cover 13% to 15% of the sample. The source material was peripheral blood, sampled from a patient treated with proton-based radiotherapy. The receptors shown here come from a woman between 65 and 79 years old with pancreatic cancer.

In DNA form, the CDR3 reads TGCGCCAGCAGCCAAACGGGAATAGGCTACAATGAGCAGTTCTTC. This sequence encodes CASSQTGIGYNEQFF. V is TRBV4-1 and J is TRBJ2-1; tentative D call: TRBD2 (5 bases). The CDR3 is made up of 15 amino acids. CDR1 MGHRA and CDR2 YSYEKL come from the germline V gene. Trimming removed 2 bases at V and 3 bases at J, with 11 bases between.

Here the CDR3 DNA reads TGCAGCGCTGTGGGGACAGGGGACACGGATACGCAGTATTTT. Residues: CSAVGTGDTDTQYF. The rearrangement links TRBV29-1 to TRBJ2-3, with TRBD1 matching over 10 bases. The CDR3 runs 14 residues. CDR1 and CDR2 (germline): SQVTM, ANQGSEA. The V and J ends lost 7 bases and 6 bases, in that order; junction bases with no gene match: 10.

V is TRBV5-5 and J is TRBJ1-2; 8 nucleotides match TRBD1. J was trimmed by 4 bases and V by 2 bases; bases with no gene match: 4. CDR3 length: 14 residues. Per the germline V gene, CDR1 is SGHKS and CDR2 is YYEKEE (reference sequence). The CDR3 bases are TGTGCCAGCAGCTTCGGACAGGGTGCCTATGGCTACACCTTC. It specifies CASSFGQGAYGYTF.

V and J are TRBV7-2 and TRBJ1-3; the match to TRBD1 covers 8 bases. CDR3 size: 15 residues. Germline CDR1 is SGHTA and CDR2 is FQGNSA. V shed 1 base, J shed 3 bases, and the junction held 2 bases outside the gene matches. CDR3 region: CASSLVGQGGNTIYF. CDR3 DNA sequence: TGTGCCAGCAGCTTAGTTGGACAGGGTGGAAACACCATATATTTT.

The chain has TRBV19 and TRBJ2-2; 8 bases agree with TRBD2. J gave up 4 bases and V 6 bases, and 7 bases lay outside the gene matches. This CDR3 has 15 residues. Germline loops: CDR1 LNHDA, CDR2 SQIVND (reference sequence). In nucleotides, the CDR3 is TGTGCCAGTAGCCCGACTAGCGCGGGCACCGGGGAGCTGTTTTTT. Its translation: CASSPTSAGTGELFF.

This clone came up a few times. The rearrangement links TRBV28 to TRBJ1-1; D not certain. Trimming shortened V by 5 bases and J by 1 base, and 8 bases separated the two germline ends. Germline V gene lookup returns CDR1 MDHEN and CDR2 SYDVKM. This CDR3 is built from 13 residues. The CDR3 nucleotides read TGTGCCAGCAGTCCACAGAGGAACACTGAAGCTTTCTTT. Its translation is CASSPQRNTEAFF.

The chain links TRBV18 to TRBJ2-7, with TRBD1 identical over 8 bases. CDR3 size: 15 residues. Trimming removed 3 bases from V and 2 bases from J; junction bases left unmatched: 6. Germline V gene sequence: CDR1 KGHSH, CDR2 LQKENI. DNA of the CDR3: TGTGCCAGCTCACCCGCGGACAGGGCAACCTACGAGCAGTACTTC. This translates into CASSPADRATYEQYF.

The chain carries TRBV25-1 and TRBJ2-7; maybe TRBD1 (5 bases). V was trimmed by 2 bases and J by 5 bases, leaving 13 bases between them. This CDR3 comprises 14 residues. CDR1 is MGHDK, CDR2 SYGVNS, per germline. CDR3 DNA: TGTGCCAGCAGTGAACCCGGCAGGGCACACGAGCAGTACTTC. Translated: CASSEPGRAHEQYF.

The rearrangement joins TRBV9 to TRBJ1-1, with D tentatively TRBD1 (5 bases). Looked up from germline, CDR1 is SGDLS and CDR2 is YYNGEE. The CDR3 runs 13 residues. Trimming left V 2 bases short and J 7 bases short, with 12 bases between. For the CDR3, the DNA is TGTGCCAGCAGCGTGGGGACCCACGGTGAAGCTTTCTTT. Amino acids: CASSVGTHGEAFF.

In its sample, this clone was seen once. This chain joins TRBV9 and TRBJ2-7, with D possibly TRBD1 on 5 matching bases. The CDR3 length is 14 residues. The V end was cut by 4 bases, the J end by 5 bases, with 16 bases between. Looked up from germline, CDR1 is SGDLS and CDR2 is YYNGEE. CDR3 bases: TGTGCCAGCAGCTTAGGACATTATACGGACGAGCAGTACTTC. This encodes CASSLGHYTDEQYF.

The chain links TRBV30 to TRBJ1-5; weak D call: TRBD1 (5 bases). With 3 bases removed from V and 1 base from J, the gap between germline ends came to 16 bases. In germline, CDR1 is GTSNPN, CDR2 SVGIG (reference sequence). The CDR3 has 16 residues. The CDR3 nucleotides are TGTGCCTGGAGCGCAGGGTTCGGGGCGAGCAATCAGCCCCAGCATTTT. This encodes CAWSAGFGASNQPQHF.

The chain recombines TRBV7-9 with TRBJ2-2, with 13 bases identical to TRBD2. This CDR3 is built from 18 residues. The V gene's germline CDR1 is SEHNR and CDR2 FQNEAQ (reference sequence). The V gene end was trimmed by 1 base and the J gene end by 6 bases; junction bases not matched to a gene: 8. CDR3 bases: TGTGCCAGCAGCTTAGGGACTAGCGGGAGTTGGTTTTCCGGGGAGCTGTTTTTT. It encodes CASSLGTSGSWFSGELFF.

The rearrangement uses TRBV27 and TRBJ2-1, with TRBD2 matching over 9 bases. The junction had 21 bases not matched to a gene; V was cut back by 10 bases and J by 8 bases. The CDR3 totals 17 residues. Germline values: CDR1 MNHEY, CDR2 SMNVEV (reference sequence). The CDR3 sequence: CATNLQFSGSLSDEQFF. In nucleotides, the CDR3 is TGTGCCACCAACCTCCAATTTAGCGGGAGTCTTAGCGATGAGCAGTTCTTC.

This sequence joins TRBV18 and TRBJ2-4; D is possibly TRBD1 (6 bases). The CDR3 runs to 21 residues. Germline lookup yields CDR1 KGHSH and CDR2 LQKENI. The V and J ends lost 5 bases and 6 bases respectively, with 35 bases between them. The chain's CDR3 is CASSGALGYEPGQRVVNIQYF. The CDR3 bases are TGTGCCAGCTCAGGAGCTCTGGGGTATGAACCGGGACAAAGAGTCGTAAACATTCAGTACTTC.

The chain links TRBV2 to TRBJ2-6, with 7 bases fitting TRBD1. The germline V gene encodes CDR1 SNHLY and CDR2 FYNNEI. With 8 bases clipped from V and 2 bases from J, the junction kept 6 bases outside the gene matches. This CDR3 comprises 15 residues. The CDR3 DNA sequence: TGTGCCAGCGGTTATGGGACAGCTGGGGCCAACGTCCTGACTTTC. This translates into CASGYGTAGANVLTF.

This chain connects TRBV5-4 to TRBJ2-7, with TRBD1 matching 7 bases. CDR1 is SGHNT, CDR2 YYREEE, per germline (reference sequence). The V segment lost 0 bases and the J segment 3 bases; nucleotides outside the gene matches: 3. CDR3 length: 14 residues. CDR3 nucleotide sequence: TGTGCCAGCAGCTTGGACAGGGGCAGCTACGAGCAGTACTTC. Its protein product is CASSLDRGSYEQYF.

This chain links TRBV5-8 with TRBJ2-5; D perhaps matches TRBD1 (6 bases). This CDR3 comprises 13 residues. Trimming removed 1 base at V and 11 bases at J, with 15 bases between. Germline assignment: CDR1 SGHTS and CDR2 YDEGEE. The CDR3 region has the DNA TGTGCCAGCAGCTTGTCAGGGGTCGGTGAGCAGTACTTC. It codes for CASSLSGVGEQYF.

The CDR3 loop is CASSDPPYEQYF. Here the CDR3 DNA reads TGTGCCAGCAGTGACCCTCCCTACGAGCAGTACTTC. The V call is TRBV2, the J call TRBJ2-7; D remains unclear. From germline, CDR1 is SNHLY and CDR2 FYNNEI. Trimming left V 3 bases short and J 2 bases short, with 5 bases between. This CDR3 spans 12 amino acids.

This chain connects TRBV5-1 to TRBJ2-3, with TRBD2 matching over 9 bases. With 2 bases clipped from V and 5 bases from J, the junction kept 12 bases outside the gene matches. This CDR3 has 17 amino acids. The germline gives CDR1 SGHRS, CDR2 YFSETQ. This CDR3 reads CASSFLMREGRQDTQYF. CDR3 in DNA: TGCGCCAGCAGCTTTCTTATGCGGGAGGGCCGTCAAGATACGCAGTATTTT.

V gene TRBV28 combines with J gene TRBJ2-5; 10 bases line up with TRBD2. Trimming at V came to 4 bases and at J to 7 bases, leaving 12 bases not matched to a gene. Germline CDR1 MDHEN, CDR2 SYDVKM. The CDR3 spans 16 residues. CDR3 nucleotides: TGTGCCAGCAGTTCCCCAGCTAGCGGGGGCCCGGGGACCCAGTACTTC. The encoded protein is CASSSPASGGPGTQYF.

The chain is built from TRBV21-1 and TRBJ1-2; the table's TRBD1 call for D was not verified on the DNA. TRBV21-1 is flagged as a pseudogene. The CDR3 loop spans 16 amino acids. CDR3 coding DNA: TGTGCCAGCAGCAGCCACAGGGGGTATGACCCATGTGGCTACACCTTC. This encodes CASSSHRGYDPCGYTF.

The chain recombines TRBV28 with TRBJ2-7; TRBD2 matches 14 bases. Germline lookup yields CDR1 MDHEN and CDR2 SYDVKM. The CDR3 has 15 amino acids. With V trimmed by 5 bases and J by 7 bases, 7 bases remained unmatched. The CDR3: CASSAGTSGSNEQYF. The CDR3 DNA is TGTGCCAGCAGTGCCGGGACTAGCGGGAGTAATGAGCAGTACTTC.

The chain uses TRBV5-1 and TRBJ1-1, with D unresolved. Germline CDR1 and CDR2: SGHRS and YFSETQ. The germline V and J ends were trimmed by 1 base and 1 base, with 8 bases remaining between them. The CDR3 spans 14 residues. The CDR3: CASSLTVSNTEAFF. The DNA of the CDR3 is TGCGCCAGCAGCTTGACAGTTTCGAACACTGAAGCTTTCTTT.

In its sample, this clone was seen once. This chain links TRBV11-1 with TRBJ2-7; weak D call: TRBD2 (6 bases). CDR1 SGHAT and CDR2 FQDESV come from the germline V gene (reference sequence). Between the trimmed V and J ends, which lost 3 bases and 2 bases, there was a span of 17 bases. This CDR3 contains 16 residues. The CDR3 DNA is TGTGCCAGCAGCTTCTCTGGGGACTCCCTCCCCTACGAGCAGTACTTC. Translation gives CASSFSGDSLPYEQYF.

The rearrangement joins TRBV27 to TRBJ2-3, with no clear D. Germline V CDR1 and CDR2: MNHEY, SMNVEV (reference sequence). CDR3 size: 13 residues. Between the trimmed V and J ends, which lost 3 bases and 6 bases, there was a span of 10 bases. CDR3 bases: TGTGCCAGCAGTTTGTTCTTTGGCGATACGCAGTATTTT. It is translated as CASSLFFGDTQYF.

The chain carries TRBV5-1 and TRBJ2-7; TRBD2 aligns across 7 bases. Germline V gene sequence: CDR1 SGHRS, CDR2 YFSETQ. V was pared by 0 bases and J by 4 bases, with 4 bases of the junction left unmatched. This CDR3 region has 14 residues. Written as DNA, the CDR3 is TGCGCCAGCAGCTTGGAAAACGGGGGGTACGAGCAGTACTTC. Translated, it gives CASSLENGGYEQYF.

The chain carries TRBV9 and TRBJ2-3; 7 bases are shared with TRBD2. The CDR3 sequence is 16 residues long. V gave up 0 bases and J gave up 3 bases; unmatched junction bases: 7. From germline, CDR1 is SGDLS and CDR2 YYNGEE. In DNA form, the CDR3 reads TGTGCCAGCAGCGTAGGCGGGAGTTTGAAAACAGATACGCAGTATTTT. Protein: CASSVGGSLKTDTQYF. The full variable domain, completed using reference TRBV9 and TRBJ2-3, is DSGVTQTPKHLITATGQRVTLRCSPRSGDLSVYWYQQSLDQGLQFLIQYYNGEERAKGNILERFSAQQFPDLHSELNLSSLELGDSALYFCASSVGGSLKTDTQYFGPGTRLTVL.